This T cell receptor (beta chain) is from a study of blood T cell repertoires in COVID-19. Germline values: CDR1 MDHEN, CDR2 SYDVKM. Trimming pared 5 bases from V and 7 bases from J, leaving 23 bases between. The CDR3 sequence is 16 residues long. Using immunoSEQ multiplex PCR, the repertoire was profiled, and TCRdb retains in-frame clones only, with some absent. The sample has hundreds of thousands of clones; approximately 90% are singletons. The V gene is TRBV28, the J gene TRBJ1-2, with D maybe TRBD1 (5 bases). Sequencing was carried out using PBMCs or T cells enriched from blood (not recorded which). The clonotype was recovered from a man between 45 and 60 years old who had been exposed to COVID-19. CDR3 nucleotide sequence: TGTGCCAGCAGTGACCCAAGGAAAGCGGGGCATGGTGGCTACACCTTC. It translates to CASSDPRKAGHGGYTF.